Detailed here is one T cell receptor (beta chain). Its specificity is not known. The CDR3 runs 15 residues. The junction had 10 bases not matched to a gene; V was cut back by 6 bases and J by 4 bases. Germline V gene lookup returns CDR1 MDHEN and CDR2 SYDVKM. This specimen comes from a study of cytomegalovirus exposure and HLA in healthy donors. Study-wide points: Most subjects had HLA-A and HLA-B alleles reportedly predicted accurately by TCR beta sequences. Highly shared variants forming one cluster were likely a sequencing artifact.

PCR employed 60 Vbeta and 13 Jbeta primers. Using immunoSEQ multiplex PCR, the repertoire was profiled, and TCRdb retains in-frame clones only, with some absent. The table has roughly 230,000 clones, around 90% seen once. The TCR originated in a girl aged 2-10 years in good health and CMV-seronegative. The source material was PBMCs. The chain combines TRBV28 with TRBJ2-5, with 8 bases aligning to TRBD1. Here the CDR3 reads CASSELTGDRETQYF. CDR3 nucleotide sequence: TGTGCCAGCAGCGAACTGACAGGGGATCGAGAGACCCAGTACTTC.